This T cell receptor (beta chain) was documented in a study of cytomegalovirus exposure and HLA in healthy donors (dated by TCRdb to the late 2010s). Study-wide context: An earlier analysis of roughly 630 of the donors reported approximately 270 Gb of sequence data and some 120 million unique TCR beta sequences from about 179 million T cells. About 300 gigabases of sequencing data and approximately 92 million unique TCR sequences made up an early release that covered approximately 620 HLA-typed donors. Genome-wide SNP genotypes for about three fifths of the roughly 670 donors were used in a later genetic analysis, which treated that subset as a discovery cohort. To study patterns of TCR occurrence, a later analysis re-analyzed previously published TCR beta repertoires from several hundred donors and added high-resolution HLA genotyping. HLA typing covered class I and class II loci at four-digit resolution. The study combined high-throughput TCR immunosequencing, statistical association of individual TCRs with disease status, and machine learning to predict cytomegalovirus infection status. Alongside the repertoire data, information on donor age, sex, ethnicity and CMV serostatus was compiled. Typing coverage differed by locus: A, B, C, DRB1 and DQB1 were typed in about 629-640 donors, DQA1 in about 510, DPA1 in 606, and DPB1 in just under 490. Of the roughly 400 genotyped donors, approximately 83% fell in the genetic ancestry cluster associated with self-reported Caucasian donors. Because of strong linkage in the cohort, five DR-DQ haplotypes were treated as single units for association and clustering. Besides the first cohort of roughly 660 subjects, a separate validation cohort made up of 120 different subjects was used. An earlier analysis of 587 of the donors used high-throughput TCR beta sequencing to judge whether each TCR beta V gene segment behaved as functional or pseudogenic. Every repertoire in the discovery cohort had been generated on one and the same sequencing platform. The T cell repertoires of several hundred subjects were profiled by immunosequencing and related to cytomegalovirus serostatus. Rather than using new phenotypic data, the later analysis identified candidate immune exposures from TCR beta sequences and from how often those sequences occurred across donors. Across 300 to 400 genotyped donors of the cohort, an average of approximately 200,000 unique TCR beta nucleotide sequences per donor were sequenced, and approximately 19% of those sequences were non-productive. The aim of the study was to test whether cataloging public T cell receptors could identify signatures of past pathogen exposure.

General study outcomes and caveats: A later genetic analysis associated a missense DCLRE1C variant with V-gene and J-gene trimming of TCR beta chains, and an independent cohort replicated the association. A group of highly shared sequence variants was considered likely to be a technical artifact of the sequencing pipeline. Because counts were too low, seventeen rarely observed V segments, including chromosome 9 orphons, were left out of the earlier analysis of 587 of the donors. Presence/absence analyses assumed roughly uniform sequencing depth across donors, an assumption that may not hold. The classifier was reported to diagnose cytomegalovirus status with high specificity and sensitivity in both the original and validation cohorts. HLA typing was unavailable for some donors at each locus, so association tests used only the typed subset. Most TCR sequences were seen in very few donors, while some public TCRs were found in many individuals. According to a later genetic analysis, donors in an Asian-associated ancestry cluster had fewer N-insertions in productive TCRs than the roughly 670-donor mean. According to a later analysis, TCR association rates differed among HLA loci, with DRB1 alleles showing the most associated TCRs and HLA-C alleles showing the fewest. Linkage disequilibrium might explain the correlated functional status among segregating V segments, but an unknown experimental factor could not be ruled out. An earlier analysis of 450 to 750 of the donors showed that most TCR beta V segments appeared in productive rearrangements either about 87% or about 30% of the time, which broadly matched IMGT annotations. The study listed 150 to 200 TCR beta chains as associated with cytomegalovirus. This cohort had only TCR beta chains sequenced, and the lack of alpha or paired-chain data limited which features could be detected. According to a later analysis, most CMV-associated TCR beta chains appeared to be HLA-restricted, and the HLA associations seemed to be driven largely by CMV exposure. A further reported finding was that TCR beta sequences accurately predicted the HLA-A and HLA-B alleles for most subjects in the first cohort. According to a later analysis, parvovirus B19, influenza, CMV and Epstein-Barr virus appeared linked to several top co-occurrence clusters. For the cohort, immune exposure information was limited to CMV serostatus. In a later analysis, HLA-associated TCR beta chains were found to be more clonally expanded and to have lower generation probabilities than equally common non-associated chains. Specific HLA alleles were associated with 16,951 TCR beta sequences at a false discovery rate of 0.05 in a later analysis. When HLA alleles, especially DR and DQ, strongly co-occurred, attributing TCR associations to individual alleles was difficult. A few of the identified cytomegalovirus-associated TCR beta chains were confirmed in vitro to be specific for cytomegalovirus antigens. The authors suggested that the approach could potentially be extended to other disease states and immunological phenotypes.

The cohort consisted of 670 or so healthy bone marrow donors. Cohort members were all nominally healthy when sampled, although unrecorded immune exposures were likely present. The donor was CMV seronegative and belonged to the group of 352 seronegative cohort members. A peripheral blood sample was provided by each donor, and peripheral blood mononuclear cells were used for TCR beta sequencing. The Qiagen DNeasy Blood Extraction Kit was used to extract genomic DNA from the blood cell samples. On this clone: The antigen it binds to is not known. Per-nucleotide qualities are absent, and no much larger clonotype sits a single base away.

Library preparation was by the immunoSEQ multiplex PCR assay. For the multiplex PCR, a mixture combining 60 forward primers for TCR Vbeta segments and 13 reverse primers for TCR Jbeta segments was used. A multiplex PCR assay on genomic DNA amplified the CDR3 region of rearranged TCR beta genes. Amplified TCR beta libraries were sequenced as 87-base-pair reads on the Illumina HiSeq System. The paper's data handling went like this. In a later analysis, 70 million to 95 million unique TCR beta chains were counted across the 666 repertoires, and around 10 million of these chains were shared by at least two donors. Raw reads were error-corrected and collapsed into unique sequences with a nearest-neighbor algorithm that merged closely related sequences to remove PCR and sequencing errors. CDR3 sequences were aligned to IMGT reference sequences to assign V, D and J gene segments. For a sequence to be retained, a match of at least six nucleotides to both a V gene segment and a J gene segment was required. Rearrangements were called productive when the CDR3 lacked stop codons and stayed in frame with V and J; all others were non-productive. Following IMGT convention, CDR3 was defined as the stretch from the second conserved V-encoded cysteine to the conserved J-encoded phenylalanine. The earlier analysis of 450 to 750 of the donors excluded any sequence lacking an unambiguous match to a single V gene segment. In an earlier analysis of 450 to 750 of the donors, a V segment was called functional when productive rearrangements were above 56.7%, and segregating when the standard deviation between donors exceeded 5%. To diagnose cytomegalovirus status from the catalog of TCR beta chain sequences, a statistical classification framework was built. V and J gene assignment, in a later analysis, came from comparing TCR nucleotide sequences with IMGT/GENE-DB human TR gene sequences. A later analysis assigned CDR3 sequences and most-parsimonious VDJ recombination scenarios with the TCRdist pipeline. A later analysis defined each TCR beta chain by its CDR3 amino acid sequence plus V-gene family, and excluded reads lacking a unique V-gene family. In a later analysis, approximately 640 highly shared, low-generation-probability nucleotide sequences were removed to address suspected cross-contamination and a sequencing artifact. In a later analysis, a clonal expansion index for each public chain was calculated from normalized within-repertoire ranks of inferred template counts. In a later analysis, generation probabilities were computed with a VDJ recombination model fitted to out-of-frame rearrangements, and the resulting probabilities were checked against IGoR. A later analysis scored TCR-TCR, TCR-HLA and TCR-CMV co-occurrence with hypergeometric tests, applying a repertoire-size bias correction to TCR pairs. False discovery rates were estimated in a later analysis by permuting HLA or CMV assignments 20 times. In a later analysis, co-occurring TCRs were grouped with DBSCAN, and TCRdist sequence similarity was added when clustering was performed within HLA-allele-positive subsets. Repertoires with fewer than 30,000 or more than 120,000 public chains, plus five repertoires with anomalous nucleotide sharing, were excluded from co-occurrence clustering. In TCRdb, the immuneACCESS table is reduced to in-frame sequences with V and J assigned. These tables do not hold every clone; where another copy was compared, an unresolved V gene accounts for under half, and the others remain unexplained. V and J calls and clone size are as listed in that table; D and trimming were resolved from the DNA. This sample has 90,000 to 150,000 clones in its table, and almost 85% of those were observed once. The ten top clones hold 1.5% of the sample.

Material for sequencing was PBMCs. This clonotype originated in a woman younger than 30 in good health and CMV-seronegative.

DNA sequence: TGTGCCAGCAGTTTAACAGGGTTGTCCCCGAGCTCCTACAATGAGCAGTTCTTC. The resulting protein is CASSLTGLSPSSYNEQFF. This chain joins TRBV27 to TRBJ2-1; the best D guess is TRBD1, with 6 bases matching. From the germline V gene (reference sequence), CDR1 is MNHEY and CDR2 is SMNVEV. The CDR3 contains 18 residues, cysteine and phenylalanine counted. The DNA shown is the 54-base CDR3, in frame from base 1. V gives up 2 bases and J gives up 0 bases, and the segment between their germline ends measures 17 bases.